This entry features one T cell receptor (beta chain) sequence. This record comes from a study of cytomegalovirus exposure and HLA in healthy donors. Germline V gene lookup returns CDR1 LNHNV and CDR2 YYDKDF (reference sequence). CDR3 length equals 13 residues. The ends were cut back, 3 bases at V and 7 bases at J, with 12 bases in the middle. PCR used 60 Vbeta primers and 13 Jbeta primers. The table came from immunoSEQ multiplex PCR; TCRdb's copy has only in-frame clones and leaves some out. This table lists 150,000 to 200,000 clones. The chain has TRBV15 and TRBJ1-1; tentatively, D is TRBD1 (5 bases). This TCR derives from a man aged 30 to 39 in good health and CMV-seronegative. Input material: PBMCs. The CDR3 loop reads CATSSSRGIEAFF. CDR3 nucleotide sequence: TGTGCCACCAGCAGCTCGCGGGGCATTGAAGCTTTCTTT.